Listed below are T cell receptor beta chains from one sample, sequenced in a study of T cells expressing NK-cell markers. TCRdb reprocessed the 5' RACE reads and keeps a single row for each CDR3 protein, giving no DNA. This sample's clone table lists roughly 150,000 distinct CDR3 sequences. Source material: blood T cells: a sorted CD56 or NKG2C T cell subset, CD4+ or CD8+ T cells, or bulk PBMC T cells (not recorded which). These receptor sequences come from a man between 18 and 69 years old in good health. Each CDR3 is given with its conserved first and last residue.

J	V	CDR3
TRBJ2-2	TRBV12-3/TRBV12-4	CASREPQGVPTGELFF
TRBJ2-7	TRBV28	CASSLSIVPYEQYF
TRBJ2-3	TRBV25-1	CASSEFVVAGPDTQYF
TRBJ1-6	TRBV5-1	CASSLERLSSYNSPLHF
TRBJ2-3	TRBV20-1	CSARDLAGTDTQYF
TRBJ1-1	TRBV12-3/TRBV12-4	CASKTGRNTEAFF
TRBJ2-5	TRBV5-1	CASSAGLIETQYF
TRBJ2-3	TRBV27	CASSFGAGTQYF
TRBJ2-1	TRBV7-6	CASSTRGDLSSYNEQFF
TRBJ2-5	TRBV24-1	CATSDLGAETQYF
TRBJ2-3	TRBV14	CASSPGRNTDTQYF
TRBJ1-2	TRBV27	CASSLYWGASYGYTF
TRBJ2-1	TRBV7-9	CASSLAPGQGNEQFF
TRBJ2-5	TRBV7-6	CASSPLARPWETQYF
TRBJ2-1	TRBV6-4	CASSDSSGGASNEQFF
TRBJ2-3	TRBV12-3/TRBV12-4	CASSLIDLGGGLTDTQYF
TRBJ2-1	TRBV28	CASSSGLAGADEQFF
TRBJ2-3	TRBV5-1	CASSFPRSGGQVRDTQYF
TRBJ2-7	TRBV20-1	CSARSSSGVLSYEQYF
TRBJ2-7	TRBV27	CASSLYGTGVQYEQYF
TRBJ1-4	TRBV10-3	CAISGSNEKLFF
TRBJ2-1	TRBV7-3	CASSLGGGRNNEQFF
TRBJ1-1	TRBV28	CASSLRHGGTEAFF
TRBJ2-3	TRBV11-3	CASSSRLAPDTQYF
TRBJ2-5	TRBV11-1	CASSPKGGPTPLRETQYF
TRBJ2-7	TRBV10-3	CAISEGWTSGGTYEQYF
TRBJ2-1	TRBV3-1	CASSQPLGDEQFF
TRBJ2-7	TRBV28	CASAPSGALYEQYF
TRBJ1-1	TRBV19	CASSILPDNRNTEAFF
TRBJ2-7	TRBV20-1	CSAETRGSYEQYF
TRBJ2-7	TRBV3-1	CASSTGLAEQYF
TRBJ1-3	TRBV25-1	CASSDEREFGNTIYF
TRBJ2-1	TRBV7-2	CASSLISGTTYNEQFF
TRBJ1-5	TRBV4-1	CASSPEYRGNQPQHF
TRBJ2-5	TRBV9	CASSVAQGRAQYF
TRBJ1-1	TRBV6-5	CASGHTNTEAFF
TRBJ2-5	TRBV19	CASSGYHQETQYF
TRBJ2-7	TRBV5-8	CASSPRYDRASSYEQYF
TRBJ2-5	TRBV15	CATSKAGETQYF
TRBJ1-2	TRBV6-5	CASSYRTGSDGYTF